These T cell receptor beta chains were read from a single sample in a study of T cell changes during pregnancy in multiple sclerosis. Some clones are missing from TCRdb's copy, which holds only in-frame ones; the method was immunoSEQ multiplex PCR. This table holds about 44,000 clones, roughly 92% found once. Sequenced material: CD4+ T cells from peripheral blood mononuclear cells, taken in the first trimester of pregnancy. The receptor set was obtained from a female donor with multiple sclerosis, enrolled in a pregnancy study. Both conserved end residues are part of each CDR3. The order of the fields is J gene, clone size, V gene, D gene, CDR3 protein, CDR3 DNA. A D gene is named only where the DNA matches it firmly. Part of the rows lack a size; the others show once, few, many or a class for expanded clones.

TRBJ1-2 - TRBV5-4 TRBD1 CASTMTGGLDYGYTF TGTGCCAGCACCATGACAGGGGGACTGGACTATGGCTACACCTTC
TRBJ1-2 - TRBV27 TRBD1 CASSPWTGGHGGYTF TGTGCCAGCAGTCCTTGGACAGGGGGCCATGGTGGCTACACCTTC
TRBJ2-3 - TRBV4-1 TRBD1 CASSLTGQGADTQYF TGCGCCAGCAGCCTGACGGGCCAGGGGGCAGATACGCAGTATTTT
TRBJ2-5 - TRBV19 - CASSIGFMRRGQETQYF TGTGCCAGTAGTATCGGCTTTATGAGGAGGGGACAAGAGACCCAGTACTTC
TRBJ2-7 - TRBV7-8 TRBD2 CASSRGLAGWNEQYF TGTGCCAGCAGCCGTGGACTAGCGGGCTGGAACGAGCAGTACTTC
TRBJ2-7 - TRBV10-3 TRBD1 CAISEPQKKPGQGDHEQYF TGTGCCATCAGTGAGCCCCAAAAGAAACCGGGACAGGGGGACCACGAGCAGTACTTC
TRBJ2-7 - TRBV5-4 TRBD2 CASSGHGRGARDEQYF TGTGCCAGCAGCGGTCACGGGCGGGGGGCCCGAGACGAGCAGTACTTC
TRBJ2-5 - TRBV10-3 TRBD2 CAISRGTSGRILYQETQYF TGTGCCATCAGTCGAGGGACTAGCGGGAGGATCCTGTACCAAGAGACCCAGTACTTC
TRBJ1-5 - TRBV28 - CASSLPDRDNQPQHF TGTGCCAGCAGCCTACCTGACAGAGACAATCAGCCCCAGCATTTT
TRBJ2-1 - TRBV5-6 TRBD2 CASSWRGAKEQFF TGTGCCAGCAGCTGGCGGGGGGCTAAAGAGCAGTTCTTC
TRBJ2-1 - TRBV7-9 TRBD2 CASSLKLAGVRDEQFF TGTGCCAGCAGCTTAAAACTAGCGGGCGTTCGCGATGAGCAGTTCTTC
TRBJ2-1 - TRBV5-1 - CASSLAGEPYNEQFF TGCGCCAGCAGCTTGGCAGGGGAGCCCTACAATGAGCAGTTCTTC
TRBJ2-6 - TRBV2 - CASSEGPVYSGANVLTF TGTGCCAGCAGTGAAGGGCCCGTGTACTCTGGGGCCAACGTCCTGACTTTC
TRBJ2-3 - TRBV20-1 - CSGTADTQYF TGCAGTGGTACGGCAGATACGCAGTATTTT
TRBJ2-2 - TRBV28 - CASSFSFPRGELFF TGTGCCAGCAGTTTCTCTTTTCCTCGGGGGGAGCTGTTTTTT
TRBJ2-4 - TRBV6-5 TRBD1 CASSDRGLIQYF TGTGCCAGCAGTGACAGGGGTTTGATTCAGTACTTC
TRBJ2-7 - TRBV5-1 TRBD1 CASSPTGQAFYEQYF TGCGCCAGCTCCCCAACGGGACAGGCGTTCTACGAGCAGTACTTC
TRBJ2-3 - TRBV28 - CASSLSGDTQYF TGTGCCAGCAGTTTATCGGGAGATACGCAGTATTTT
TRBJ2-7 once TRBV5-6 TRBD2 CASSLGWPSGTYEQYF TGTGCCAGCAGCTTGGGTTGGCCTAGCGGGACCTACGAGCAGTACTTC
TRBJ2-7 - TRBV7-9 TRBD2 CASSQEPGGPYEQYF TGTGCCAGCAGCCAAGAACCGGGAGGGCCGTACGAGCAGTACTTC
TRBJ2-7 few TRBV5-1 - CASGPSLLSYEQYF TGCGCCAGTGGACCTAGCCTTTTATCCTACGAGCAGTACTTC
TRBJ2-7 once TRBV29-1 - CSVQDTTAPSYEQYF TGCAGCGTTCAAGACACTACCGCCCCAAGCTACGAGCAGTACTTC
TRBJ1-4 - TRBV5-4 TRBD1 CASSQTGASEKLFF TGTGCCAGCAGCCAGACAGGGGCAAGTGAAAAACTGTTTTTT
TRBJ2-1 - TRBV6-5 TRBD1 CASRRTGGMNEQFF TGTGCCAGCAGGAGGACAGGGGGTATGAATGAGCAGTTCTTC
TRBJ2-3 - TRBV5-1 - CASSLLGLGSTDTQYF TGCGCCAGCAGCTTGCTCGGACTCGGGAGCACAGATACGCAGTATTTT
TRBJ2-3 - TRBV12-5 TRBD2 CASGAGLNTQYF TGTGCTAGTGGTGCGGGACTAAATACGCAGTATTTT
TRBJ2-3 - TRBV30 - CAWSSSLTLDTQYF TGTGCCTGGAGTTCTAGCTTAACCTTAGATACGCAGTATTTT
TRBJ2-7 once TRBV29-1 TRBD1 CSAGDRYEQYF TGCAGCGCCGGGGACAGGTACGAGCAGTACTTC
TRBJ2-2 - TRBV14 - CASSQDLSGANTGELFF TGTGCCAGCAGCCAAGATTTGTCGGGAGCGAACACCGGGGAGCTGTTTTTT
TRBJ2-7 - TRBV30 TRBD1 CAWSTGEGAYEQYF TGTGCCTGGAGCACAGGGGAAGGGGCCTACGAGCAGTACTTC
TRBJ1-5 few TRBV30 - CAWSVQGSQPQHF TGTGCCTGGAGTGTACAGGGAAGTCAGCCCCAGCATTTT
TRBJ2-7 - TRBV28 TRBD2 CASSSSGDVGLAGLYEQYF TGTGCCAGCAGTTCGTCAGGGGATGTGGGACTAGCGGGATTATACGAGCAGTACTTC
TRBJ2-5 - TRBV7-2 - CASSLGEVGGETQYF TGTGCCAGCAGCTTAGGGGAGGTGGGCGGGGAGACCCAGTACTTC
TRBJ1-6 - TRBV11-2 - CASSSELGGMALHF TGTGCCAGCAGCTCCGAGCTTGGGGGGATGGCCCTCCACTTT
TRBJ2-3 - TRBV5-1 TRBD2 CASSMGLAGDTQYF TGCGCCAGCAGCATGGGACTAGCCGGGGATACGCAGTATTTT
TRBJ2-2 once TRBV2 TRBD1 CASNRQGPGELFF TGTGCCAGCAACCGACAGGGGCCCGGGGAGCTGTTTTTT
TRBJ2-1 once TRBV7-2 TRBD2 CASSRSRLAGNNEQFF TGTGCCAGCAGCCGTTCTAGACTAGCGGGAAACAATGAGCAGTTCTTC
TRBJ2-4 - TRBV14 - CASSQEDTHENIQYF TGTGCCAGCAGCCAAGAGGACACCCATGAAAACATTCAGTACTTC
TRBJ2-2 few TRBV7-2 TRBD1 CASSIDRGQGTGELFF TGTGCCAGCAGCATCGACAGGGGGCAGGGCACCGGGGAGCTGTTTTTT
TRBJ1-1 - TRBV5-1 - CASSRRNTEAFF TGCGCCAGCAGCCGTAGGAACACTGAAGCTTTCTTT
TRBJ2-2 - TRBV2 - CASRQQANTGELFF TGTGCCAGCAGGCAACAGGCGAACACCGGGGAGCTGTTTTTT
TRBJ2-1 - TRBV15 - CATSRVGQGSGNEQFF TGTGCCACCAGCAGAGTCGGTCAGGGAAGTGGCAATGAGCAGTTCTTC
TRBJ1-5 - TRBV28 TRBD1 CASSPDRVDQPQHF TGTGCCAGCAGTCCGGACAGGGTAGATCAGCCCCAGCATTTT
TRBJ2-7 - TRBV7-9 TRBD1 CASSLQGASGEQYF TGTGCCAGCAGCTTGCAGGGGGCATCGGGGGAGCAGTACTTC
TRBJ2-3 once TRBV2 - CASRLTAITDTQYF TGTGCCAGCAGGTTGACAGCCATCACAGATACGCAGTATTTT
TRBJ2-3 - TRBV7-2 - CASSLGLVSTDTQYF TGTGCCAGCAGCTTAGGACTAGTAAGCACAGATACGCAGTATTTT